This T cell receptor beta chain is from a study of blood T cell repertoires in COVID-19. V lost 4 bases and J 4 bases, leaving 14 bases between the germline ends. This CDR3 contains 15 residues. The V gene's germline CDR1 is MNHEY and CDR2 SVGAGI. TCRdb's table, derived via immunoSEQ multiplex PCR, lists solely in-frame clones and lacks some. The sample includes roughly 220,000 clones, 70% to 90% seen only once; the top ten take around 3%. This clonotype was obtained from a man aged 50-59 years who had recovered from COVID-19. Material for sequencing was peripheral blood. This chain joins TRBV6-5 and TRBJ2-1, with D perhaps matching TRBD2 (5 bases). This CDR3 reads CASSLHRRRYNEQFF. DNA of the CDR3: TGTGCCAGCAGTTTACACAGACGGAGGTACAATGAGCAGTTCTTC.